This entry lists 5 T cell receptor beta chains sequenced from one sample in a study of blood T cell repertoires in COVID-19. Produced via immunoSEQ multiplex PCR; TCRdb's table is partial and in-frame only. The data show about 670,000 clones, about nine tenths seen once. The specimen was peripheral blood. The receptors come from a woman between 18 and 29 years old with acute or convalescent COVID-19.

This chain uses TRBV6-2 or TRBV6-3 with TRBJ2-7; 11 positions match TRBD2. CDR1 is MNHEY, CDR2 SVGEGT, per germline. The CDR3 contains 17 residues. V trimming: 2 bases; J trimming: 4 bases; junction bases outside the gene matches: 10. The DNA for the CDR3 is TGTGCCAGCAGTTACCCCTCTTCTAGCGGGGGGCAGTACGAGCAGTACTTC. Its translation: CASSYPSSSGGQYEQYF.

The V call is TRBV7-6, the J call TRBJ2-1, with 10 bases identical to TRBD1. Unmatched junction bases numbered 5, after V lost 8 bases and J lost 7 bases. The germline V gene has CDR1 SGHVS and CDR2 FNYEAQ. The CDR3 is made up of 13 amino acids. The DNA for the CDR3 is TGTGCCAGCGACAGGGGGCAAGGGAATGAGCAGTTCTTC. This sequence encodes CASDRGQGNEQFF.

The chain joins TRBV6-1 to TRBJ1-1; TRBD1 might be the D (6 bases). V was shortened by 2 bases and J by 6 bases, with 16 bases between the two germline ends. The germline V gene has CDR1 MNHNS and CDR2 SASEGT. The CDR3 length is 15 residues. The CDR3 DNA follows: TGTGCCAGCAGTGAACCAAGCGGGGGCGGTGCTGAAGCTTTCTTT. It yields the protein CASSEPSGGGAEAFF.

This clone was recorded once. The rearrangement joins TRBV5-6 to TRBJ1-2; D ambiguous. The germline CDR1 and CDR2 sequences are SGHDT and YYEEEE. Trimming cost V 4 bases and J 1 base, with 14 bases left between them. The CDR3 loop spans 15 amino acids. The CDR3 DNA is TGTGCCAGCAGCGCCGGAGCGGGTTATAACTATGGCTACACCTTC. As protein: CASSAGAGYNYGYTF.

The chain recombines TRBV6-2 or TRBV6-3 with TRBJ2-7; D unresolved. Germline V lookup: CDR1 MNHEY, CDR2 SVGEGT. The CDR3 runs 13 residues. Trimming shortened V by 5 bases and J by 3 bases, and 11 bases separated the two germline ends. The chain's CDR3 is CASSQPERYEQYF. CDR3 in DNA: TGTGCCAGCAGTCAGCCCGAGCGCTACGAGCAGTACTTC.